Each of the 13 T cell receptor gamma chains below was sequenced from the same sample in a study of γδ T cells in repeated Plasmodium falciparum infection (dated by TCRdb to 2020 to 2023). The library was made by multiplex PCR. Sequencing was carried out with an Illumina MiSeq. TCRdb reanalyzed the public reads with the CATT caller, and identical DNA sequences were merged afterwards. Across this sample there are fewer than 5,500 gamma-chain clones, with under 4% seen only once. The top ten hold 30% to 40% of the sample. For bulk TCR repertoire analysis, Vgamma9/Vdelta2+ and Vdelta2-negative gammadelta T cell populations were isolated by flow sorting from peripheral blood mononuclear cells. The sample taken for sequencing was gamma-delta T cells from blood. Source of these receptors: a pool of human donors (malaria-infected and uninfected, not separated).

This clone came up many times. It differs at one base from a far larger clone, so likely a read error. The same CDR3 also results from other DNA sequences found in this sample. Here the V gene is TRGV4, but the J gene went uncalled. Germline CDR1 and CDR2: EGSTGY and YDSYTSSV. The CDR3 has 16 amino acids. The CDR3 coding sequence is TGTGCCACCTGGGATGGGTTCCATCACACTGGTTGGTTCAAGATATTC. Translation gives CATWDGFHHTGWFKIF.

As regards this clone: A far larger clone is just one base off, so this is likely a read error. The sample has other DNA sequences that encode this CDR3 too. The V gene call is TRGV9, and the J gene call is absent. Germline V gives CDR1 GITISATS, CDR2 ISYDGTV (reference sequence). The CDR3 consists of 25 residues. The CDR3 DNA follows: TGTGCCTTGTGGGACCATTGTTGTGGGGAACAACACTTGTTGTCACAGGTAAGTATCGGAAGGATACAACATTTC. Protein: CALWDHCCGEQHLLSQVSIGRIQHF.

Note on this clone: TCRdb lists the protein of a much larger clone for this DNA, which differs at residue 8, so this is likely a read error; the protein given here is translated from the DNA itself. This chain links TRGV9 with TRGJP. The J gene is absent in TCRdb and was assigned here via DNA matching to germline. The germline gives CDR1 GITISATS, CDR2 ISYDGTV (reference sequence). The CDR3 runs 15 residues. CDR3 region: CALWEQESGKKIKVF. The CDR3, as DNA: TGTGCCTTGTGGGAACAAGAGTCGGGCAAAAAAATCAAGGTATTT.

With respect to this clone: TCRdb records a much larger clone's protein for this DNA, with a difference at residue 9 that likely arises from a read error; the protein given is the translation of the DNA. V usage is TRGV9 and J usage is TRGJ1 or TRGJ2. No J gene was available from TCRdb, and it was assigned here by a germline match of the DNA. The CDR3 runs to 12 residues. Germline V gene sequence: CDR1 GITISATS, CDR2 ISYDGTV (reference sequence). CDR3 residues: CALWGVPYRKLF. For the CDR3, the DNA is TGTGCCTTGTGGGGGGTCCCCTATAGGAAACTCTTT.

This clone counts as medium-sized. A far larger clone lies a single base away; this is likely a read error. The rearrangement joins TRGV9 to TRGJP. The CDR3 consists of 16 residues. Germline values: CDR1 GITISATS, CDR2 ISYDGTV (reference sequence). DNA of the CDR3: TGTGCCTTGTGGGAACCACAAGGGTTGGGCAAAAAAATCAAGGTATTT. Its translation: CALWEPQGLGKKIKVF.

In this sample, this clone turned up a few times. This likely stems from a read error, as it lies one base from a far larger clone. Other DNA sequences in this specimen translate into the identical CDR3. The chain uses TRGV9 and TRGJP. TCRdb records no J gene; here it was assigned by comparing the DNA to germline. This CDR3 contains 17 residues. Losses at the gene ends were 2 bases for V and 5 bases for J; bases not matched to a gene: 6. The germline gives CDR1 GITISATS, CDR2 ISYDGTV (reference sequence). CDR3 region: CALWEAGEELGKKIKVF. The DNA for the CDR3 is TGTGCCTTGTGGGAGGCGGGGGAAGAGTTGGGCAAAAAAATCAAGGTATTT.

Only a few counts were recorded for this clone. TCRdb's protein, taken from a much larger clone, differs from this DNA's translation at residue 9, likely owing to a read error; the protein displayed comes from the DNA. This chain connects TRGV2 to TRGJ1 or TRGJ2. CDR3 length equals 14 residues. Germline loops: CDR1 EGSNGY, CDR2 YDSYNSKV. Trimming took 0 bases from V and 9 from J; bases not matched to a gene: 11. The CDR3, as DNA: TGTGCCACCTGGGACGGGCGATCGGGGACTAAGAAACTCTTT. It encodes CATWDGRSGTKKLF.

Regarding this clone: TCRdb's entry gives the protein of a much larger clone, which mismatches this DNA's translation at residue 5, likely from a read error; the protein reported here is translated from the DNA. V and J are TRGV2 and TRGJ1 or TRGJ2. Since TCRdb gives no J gene, matching the DNA to germline was used here to assign it. The CDR3 runs to 13 residues. Germline V gene data show CDR1 as EGSNGY and CDR2 as YDSYNSKV. CDR3 loop: CATWGGGRYKKLF. CDR3 coding DNA: TGTGCCACCTGGGGCGGGGGGAGATATAAGAAACTCTTT.

This clone was observed a few times. A far larger clone is one nucleotide away, so this likely arose from a read error. The DNA is omitted, as the CDR3 cannot be located on it reliably, and the CDR3 follows TCRdb's listing. The V gene corresponds to TRGV9; no J gene was called. Germline CDR1 GITISATS, CDR2 ISYDGTV (reference sequence). Ends included, the CDR3 has 28 residues. The CDR3 is CALFPLRNSLAVEQHLLSQVSIGRIQHF.

This clone occurred a few times. TCRdb shows a much larger clone's protein in place of this DNA's translation, and the two differ at residue 9, likely through a read error; the protein shown is translated from the DNA. In nucleotides, the CDR3 is TGTGCCACCTGGCCGTGGGGGGGTCATTATAAGAAACTCTTT. The encoded protein is CATWPWGGHYKKLF. V gene TRGV3 combines with J gene TRGJ1 or TRGJ2. The CDR3 totals 14 residues. The trim removed 6 bases at V and 5 bases at J, leaving 13 bases unmatched. Germline V gene sequence: CDR1 VTNTFY, CDR2 YDVSTARD (reference sequence).

On this clone: It is likely a read error: a sequence one base away is far more abundant. Other nucleotide sequences in the sample specify the same CDR3. The chain recombines TRGV9 with TRGJ1 or TRGJ2. No J segment appears in TCRdb, so it was assigned here by matching the sequence to germline. The CDR3 is 12 residues long. Germline CDR1 GITISATS, CDR2 ISYDGTV (reference sequence). V lost 0 bases and J lost 11; bases outside the gene matches: 7. This CDR3 is CALWEVLGQKLF. In nucleotides, the CDR3 is TGTGCCTTGTGGGAGGTGCTGGGGCAGAAACTCTTT.

A note on this clone: Since a far larger clone is one base different, this is likely a read error. Other DNA variants within this sample encode the same CDR3. V gene TRGV4 combines with J gene TRGJP1. TCRdb lists no J gene, so it was determined here by aligning the DNA to germline. CDR3 length equals 17 residues. Germline lookup yields CDR1 EGSTGY and CDR2 YDSYTSSV. The CDR3 sequence: CATWDGRPYTTGWFKIF. CDR3 nucleotide sequence: TGTGCCACATGGGATGGGCGGCCATATACCACTGGTTGGTTCAAGATATTT.

This clone was detected only a few times. Translating this DNA gives a protein that differs at residue 3 from the TCRdb one, which belongs to a much larger clone; a read error is likely, and the protein shown is this translation. The chain employs TRGV4 and TRGJ1 or TRGJ2. TCRdb does not report a J gene; here it was assigned by matching the DNA to germline references. Germline loops: CDR1 EGSTGY, CDR2 YDSYTSSV. The CDR3 loop spans 15 amino acids. CDR3 amino acids: CAAWDGPKNYYKKLF. The CDR3 coding sequence is TGTGCCGCCTGGGATGGACCTAAGAATTATTATAAGAAACTCTTT.